This entry describes one T cell receptor beta chain. This entry belongs to a study of blood T cell repertoires in COVID-19. At the level of the study: Some COVID-19 samples were acute and others convalescent; all came from the United States, Italy and Spain.

Germline trimming cut 4 bases from V and 6 bases from J; bases unmatched to any gene: 5. The CDR3 spans 14 residues. Germline CDR1 LGHDT, CDR2 YNNKEL (reference sequence). Original processing methods: The authors estimated nucleated cell counts from reference gene primer amplification. Profiling relied on immunoSEQ multiplex PCR, and the TCRdb table lists in-frame clones only, not all of them. The DNA was the basis for D and trimming; V, J and clone size are from that table. The repertoire holds 100,000 to 150,000 clones, with roughly 90% as singletons. The sequence was obtained from a man in his sixties or seventies with active COVID-19. The rearrangement links TRBV3-1 (or the pseudogene TRBV3-2) to TRBJ2-4, with 8 nucleotides matching TRBD2. The sample was peripheral blood. CDR3 sequence reads: CASSPSGRGNIQYF. CDR3 nucleotide sequence: TGTGCCAGCAGCCCAAGCGGGAGAGGAAACATTCAGTACTTC.